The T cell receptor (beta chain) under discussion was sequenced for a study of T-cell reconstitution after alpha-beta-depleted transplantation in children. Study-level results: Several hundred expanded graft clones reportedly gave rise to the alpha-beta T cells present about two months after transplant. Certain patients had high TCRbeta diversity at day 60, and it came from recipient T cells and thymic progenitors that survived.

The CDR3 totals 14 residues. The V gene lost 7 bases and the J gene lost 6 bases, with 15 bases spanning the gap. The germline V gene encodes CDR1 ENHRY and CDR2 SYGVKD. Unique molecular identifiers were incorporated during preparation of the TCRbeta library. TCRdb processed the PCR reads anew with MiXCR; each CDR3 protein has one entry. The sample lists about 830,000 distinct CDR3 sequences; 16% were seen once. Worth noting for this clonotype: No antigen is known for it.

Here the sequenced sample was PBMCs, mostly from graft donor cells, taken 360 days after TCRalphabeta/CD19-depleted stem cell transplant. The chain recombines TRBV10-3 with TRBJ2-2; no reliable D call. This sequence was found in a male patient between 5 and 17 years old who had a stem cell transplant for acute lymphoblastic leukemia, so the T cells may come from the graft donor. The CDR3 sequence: CAIKGIGHAGELFF. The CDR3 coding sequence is TGTGCCATCAAGGGAATAGGGCACGCCGGGGAGCTGTTTTTT.